One and the same sample provided the 15 T cell receptor beta chains below, sequenced in a study of PD-1 blockade in classical Hodgkin lymphoma. After autologous stem cell transplantation all patients relapsed, and prior brentuximab vedotin exposure differed between cohorts. Data came from immunoSEQ multiplex PCR; TCRdb stores just in-frame clones and leaves some out. The sample includes over 85,000 clones, more than 80% of them seen just once. Sequenced here: peripheral blood mononuclear cells (PBMCs), sampled before the second cycle of nivolumab. The receptors here all came from a human donor with classical Hodgkin lymphoma.

The CDR3 nucleotides read TGTGCCAGTAGTGCTCCCCAGCGGCCGAATCAGCCCCAGCATTTT. Its translation is CASSAPQRPNQPQHF. The chain has TRBV19 and TRBJ1-5; D remains unclear. CDR1 and CDR2 (germline): LNHDA, SQIVND (reference sequence). V lost 5 bases, J lost 4 bases, and 15 bases lay in between. The CDR3 contains 15 residues.

The chain recombines TRBV27 with TRBJ1-5; D remains ambiguous. V was shortened by 5 bases and J by 4 bases, with 6 bases between the two germline ends. CDR3 length equals 12 residues. From germline, CDR1 is MNHEY and CDR2 SMNVEV (reference sequence). The CDR3: CASSLRNQPQHF. Here the CDR3 DNA reads TGTGCCAGCAGTCTAAGAAATCAGCCCCAGCATTTT.

The rearrangement uses TRBV2 and TRBJ2-7; D might be TRBD2 (6 bases). Trimming pared 7 bases from V and 1 base from J, leaving 14 bases between. CDR1 is SNHLY and CDR2 is FYNNEI in the germline V gene. The CDR3 consists of 14 residues. The CDR3 DNA follows: TGTGCCAGCAATCTGTTAGCGGAATCCTACGAGCAGTACTTC. Translating gives CASNLLAESYEQYF.

The chain carries TRBV19 and TRBJ1-1, with 8 bases matching TRBD1. V was pared by 5 bases and J by 4 bases, with 6 bases of the junction left unmatched. CDR3 length: 14 residues. Per the germline V gene, CDR1 is LNHDA and CDR2 is SQIVND (reference sequence). The CDR3 coding sequence is TGTGCCAGTAGTCCTGCCAGGGGGCTCACTGAAGCTTTCTTT. This gives the protein CASSPARGLTEAFF. The whole variable domain, filled in from reference TRBV19 and TRBJ1-1, reads DGGITQSPKYLFRKEGQNVTLSCEQNLNHDAMYWYRQDPGQGLRLIYYSQIVNDFQKGDIAEGYSVSREKKESFPLTVTSAQKNPTAFYLCASSPARGLTEAFFGQGTRLTVV.

The chain uses TRBV9 and TRBJ2-2; D remains unclear. Germline V CDR1 and CDR2: SGDLS, YYNGEE. The CDR3 totals 13 residues. Trimming shortened V by 0 bases and J by 4 bases, and 4 bases separated the two germline ends. The DNA for the CDR3 is TGTGCCAGCAGCGTAGCGGTCACCGGGGAGCTGTTTTTT. Its protein product is CASSVAVTGELFF.

J is TRBJ1-2 and V is TRBV28; D is ambiguous. Trimming shortened V by 5 bases and J by 6 bases, and 10 bases separated the two germline ends. Germline loops: CDR1 MDHEN, CDR2 SYDVKM. The CDR3 loop spans 12 amino acids. CDR3 bases: TGTGCCAGCAGTATCCAGATTAATGGCTACACCTTC. Its translation: CASSIQINGYTF.

The chain recombines TRBV5-1 with TRBJ2-7, with TRBD2 matching 9 bases. This CDR3 has 17 residues. CDR1 is SGHRS and CDR2 is YFSETQ in the germline V gene. The V gene end was trimmed by 3 bases and the J gene end by 0 bases; junction bases not matched to a gene: 10. The DNA for the CDR3 is TGCGCCAGCAGCTATGGGGTTGGTAGCGGGAGCTCCTACGAGCAGTACTTC. Translating it yields CASSYGVGSGSSYEQYF.

V is TRBV19 and J is TRBJ2-7; the match to TRBD1 covers 7 bases. Losses at the gene ends were 7 bases for V and 1 base for J; bases not matched to a gene: 7. CDR1 is LNHDA and CDR2 is SQIVND in the germline V gene (reference sequence). The CDR3 covers 14 residues. CDR3 residues: CASKTGVGSYEQYF. The CDR3 coding sequence is TGTGCCAGTAAAACAGGGGTCGGTTCCTACGAGCAGTACTTC.

This chain uses TRBV5-1 with TRBJ2-2, with 12 bases matching TRBD2. The germline V gene encodes CDR1 SGHRS and CDR2 YFSETQ. Trimming took 3 bases from V and 1 from J; bases not matched to a gene: 10. There are 19 residues in the CDR3. The CDR3 spells CASSSGFLAGGMNTGELFF. Here the CDR3 DNA reads TGCGCCAGCAGCTCTGGCTTCCTAGCGGGAGGGATGAACACCGGGGAGCTGTTTTTT.

V gene TRBV7-9 combines with J gene TRBJ2-1; 9 nucleotides match TRBD2. V lost 3 bases to trimming and J lost 9 bases; unmatched junction nucleotides: 3. Germline V gives CDR1 SEHNR, CDR2 FQNEAQ (reference sequence). This CDR3 comprises 13 residues. CDR3: CASSFLAGAEQFF. The CDR3 bases are TGTGCCAGCAGCTTCTTAGCGGGAGCTGAGCAGTTCTTC.

The chain links TRBV7-3 to TRBJ1-2; TRBD1 might be the D (5 bases). The CDR3 length is 15 residues. V lost 4 bases and J 4 bases, leaving 16 bases between the germline ends. Germline CDR1 SGHTA, CDR2 FQGTGA. The CDR3 DNA sequence: TGTGCCAGCAGCTCCCCCCGGGACTATCGCTATGGCTACACCTTC. Encoded protein: CASSSPRDYRYGYTF.

V and J are TRBV30 and TRBJ2-3, with D maybe TRBD2 (7 bases). Looked up from germline, CDR1 is GTSNPN and CDR2 is SVGIG (reference sequence). V was pared by 1 base and J by 1 base, with 9 bases between. The CDR3 runs 14 residues. CDR3 nucleotide sequence: TGTGCCTGGAGTGAAGGGGGGGGCACAGATACGCAGTATTTT. It translates to CAWSEGGGTDTQYF.

This sequence joins TRBV5-5 and TRBJ1-5, with D possibly TRBD1 on 5 matching bases. From germline, CDR1 is SGHKS and CDR2 YYEKEE (reference sequence). The CDR3 consists of 16 residues. V lost 4 bases and J 1 base, leaving 15 bases between the germline ends. The CDR3 spells CASSPGVGTSNQPQHF. The CDR3 DNA reads TGTGCCAGCAGCCCCGGGGTAGGGACCAGCAATCAGCCCCAGCATTTT.

On this clone: The same CDR3 also results from other DNA sequences found in this sample. The J gene is TRBJ1-5, the V gene TRBV4-2; D unclear. Trimming left V 0 bases short and J 4 bases short, with 4 bases between. The germline gives CDR1 LGHNA, CDR2 YNFKEQ. CDR3 length: 13 residues. The CDR3 nucleotides read TGTGCCAGCAGCCAAGATCCAAATCAGCCCCAGCATTTT. Encoded protein: CASSQDPNQPQHF.

The V and J genes are TRBV19 and TRBJ1-2; D call uncertain. Germline V lookup: CDR1 LNHDA, CDR2 SQIVND (reference sequence). This CDR3 is 11 amino acids long. V was trimmed by 3 bases and J by 4 bases, leaving 3 bases between them. For the CDR3, the DNA is TGTGCCAGTAGTATGATCTATGGCTACACCTTC. It is translated as CASSMIYGYTF.